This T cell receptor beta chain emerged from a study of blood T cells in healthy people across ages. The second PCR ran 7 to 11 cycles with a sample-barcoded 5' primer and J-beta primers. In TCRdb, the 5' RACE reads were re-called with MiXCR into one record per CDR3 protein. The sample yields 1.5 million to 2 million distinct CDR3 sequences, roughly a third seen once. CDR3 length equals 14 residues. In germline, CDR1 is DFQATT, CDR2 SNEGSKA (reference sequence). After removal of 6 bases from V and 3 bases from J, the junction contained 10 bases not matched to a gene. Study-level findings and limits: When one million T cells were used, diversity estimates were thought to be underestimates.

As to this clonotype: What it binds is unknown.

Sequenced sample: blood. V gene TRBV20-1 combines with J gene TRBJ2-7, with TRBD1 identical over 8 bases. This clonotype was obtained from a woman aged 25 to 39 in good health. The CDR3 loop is CSAPGAGTGYEQYF. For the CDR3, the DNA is TGCAGTGCCCCCGGCGCCGGGACAGGCTACGAGCAGTACTTC.